Listed below are T cell receptor beta chains from one sample, sequenced in a study of T cell responses to AZD1222 COVID-19 vaccine. The data were produced by immunoSEQ multiplex PCR, yet TCRdb's version contains in-frame clones alone and is incomplete. The table lists 200,000 or so clones, around 86% of them singletons, with less than 3% in the top ten. The sequences come from peripheral blood, collected on day 0 of MenACWY control vaccination. These receptor sequences come from an adult in good health. The CDR3 runs from the conserved cysteine through the conserved F or W.

TRBV3-1/TRBV3-2 CASSQVGDLGDNSPLHF
TRBV6-2/TRBV6-3 CASSPGMNRAGYTF
TRBV5-4 CASSFTDREREQYF
TRBV28 CASSLTGRYRGDQPQHF
TRBV4-3 CASSQDRGGGEETQYF
TRBV2 CASSGTSGGAGGELFF
TRBV6-2/TRBV6-3 CASSHLGTTDTQYF
TRBV7-2 CASSLGMGLTYEQYF
TRBV28 CASSQDREIPTGELFF
TRBV4-2 CASSRDKDYEQYF
TRBV5-4 CASSSIGGKGDYGYTF
TRBV12-3/TRBV12-4 CASRTSGGNEQYF
TRBV27 CASSPGQGLNTEAFF
TRBV10-3 CAISERVGDTEAFF
TRBV7-9 CASSLSETSKNIQYF
TRBV7-3 CASSLTGYNEQFF
TRBV11-1 CASSDHQSQYF
TRBV7-9 CASTRTGGSSYGYTF
TRBV6-1 CASSEVERYTF
TRBV6-1 CASSESQGNVYGYTF
TRBV6-2/TRBV6-3 CASSYSKTEAFF
TRBV5-4 CASSLVVGTGPYEQYF
TRBV6-2/TRBV6-3 CASSYSGQHYGYTF
TRBV28 CASSLKGRTYEQYF
TRBV7-8 CASSLGHQSYGYTF
TRBV15 CATSAQGPTGELFF
TRBV30 CAWSVLGMGYGYTF
TRBV2 CASSLQGGTEAFF
TRBV4-3 CASSQDLGVSPLHF
TRBV6-5 CASSYFAGDNSPLHF
TRBV14 CASSYMAMPTDTQYF
TRBV3-1/TRBV3-2 CASSQDGRYANTQYF
TRBV2 CASRGGQGLNSPLHF
TRBV6-2/TRBV6-3 CASSWTSGGADTQYF
TRBV28 CASKDTDTGELFF
TRBV2 CASSVNMNTEAFF
TRBV19 CASRREQGDNQPQHF
TRBV7-9 CASSLIVAWQLAGADTQYF
TRBV7-3 CASSLTLQGAQYF
TRBV27 CASKTGFSGNTIYF
TRBV9 CASSVADRAEAFF
TRBV6-2/TRBV6-3 CASSYRPGAYNSPLHF
TRBV19 CASSIRGPTYNEQFF
TRBV12-3/TRBV12-4 CASSPLRSGELFF
TRBV27 CASSLTGDYEQYF
TRBV27 CASSFHLAGAKNIQYF
TRBV29-1 CSVTLGEQFF
TRBV7-9 CASSPIAGGSYEQYF
TRBV7-2 CASSLERGVYEQYF
TRBV27 CASSSGPGYEQYF
TRBV19 CASSTRKQIHNEQFF